Listed below are T cell receptor beta chains from one sample, sequenced in a study of shared T cell receptors in the human thymus. The protocol was immunoSEQ multiplex PCR, while the TCRdb copy is restricted to in-frame clones and leaves out a portion. The sample has 600,000 to 900,000 clones, 80% to 90% seen once. The same data also contributed to another study, on human thymus T cells.

Specimen: thymocytes. The source is a girl less than two years old with a congenital heart defect. CDR3s include the opening cysteine and the closing phenylalanine or tryptophan. A D gene is named only where the DNA matches it firmly. Clone size is given for some rows only: seen once, a few or many times, or a class if the clone is expanded.

j_call | v_call | clone_size | d_call | cdr3_nt | cdr3_aa
TRBJ2-2 | TRBV11-2 | - | - | TGTGCCAGCAGCCCTAGACCGGGACATTACGCGAACACCGGGGAGCTGTTTTTT | CASSPRPGHYANTGELFF
TRBJ1-1 | TRBV27 | - | - | TGTGCCAGCAGTTTTTTGGCCAATGGGGGGACTGAAGCTTTCTTT | CASSFLANGGTEAFF
TRBJ2-2 | TRBV5-1 | once | - | TGCGCCAGCAGCTTTCGGGGTCTCGGGGAGCTGTTTTTT | CASSFRGLGELFF
TRBJ1-6 | TRBV18 | - | TRBD1 | TGTGCCAGCTCCAGTGGACAGGCCTTTGATTCACCCCTCCACTTT | CASSSGQAFDSPLHF
TRBJ1-4 | TRBV10-2 | - | - | TGCGCCAGCAGAGGTTGGGGGGATAATCATGAAAAACTGTTTTTT | CASRGWGDNHEKLFF
TRBJ1-1 | TRBV19 | - | - | TGTGCCAGTAGGACATTACCGCAGGACACTGAAGCTTTCTTT | CASRTLPQDTEAFF
TRBJ2-7 | TRBV19 | - | TRBD1 | TGTGCCAGTACCCCGGCGGCCGGGACAGGGATCTACGAGCAGTACTTC | CASTPAAGTGIYEQYF
TRBJ1-1 | TRBV7-9 | - | - | TGTGCCAGCAGCTTCTACCCACACACTGAAGCTTTCTTT | CASSFYPHTEAFF
TRBJ1-6 | TRBV6-6 | - | - | TGTGCCAGCAGTCCCCCGGCGGGGCCTTCACCCCTCCACTTT | CASSPPAGPSPLHF
TRBJ1-1 | TRBV6-1 | few | TRBD1 | TGTGCCAGCAGTGAATATCAAGACAGGGTGGGAACTGAAGCTTTCTTT | CASSEYQDRVGTEAFF
TRBJ1-3 | TRBV9 | - | TRBD1 | TGTGCCAGCAGCGTCTACCGGGACAGGGAAAACACCATATATTTT | CASSVYRDRENTIYF
TRBJ1-2 | TRBV5-1 | - | TRBD1 | TGCGCCAGCAGCCCGGGACAGCCCTATGGCTACACCTTC | CASSPGQPYGYTF
TRBJ2-1 | TRBV6-5 | once | TRBD2 | TGTGCCAGCAGCGAGACTAGCGGCGCCCTCAATGAGCAGTTCTTC | CASSETSGALNEQFF
TRBJ1-1 | TRBV19 | - | - | TGTGCCAGTAGTATTTGGGGGGAGAACACTGAAGCTTTCTTT | CASSIWGENTEAFF
TRBJ1-5 | TRBV19 | - | - | TGTGCCAGTAGTATTGTTCGTCTGCGGGGGTTAAGGGAAAATCAGCCCCAGCATTTT | CASSIVRLRGLRENQPQHF
TRBJ1-6 | TRBV10-2 | - | - | TGCGCCAGCAGTGAAAACATGAGGGACTATAATTCACCCCTCCACTTT | CASSENMRDYNSPLHF
TRBJ1-1 | TRBV2 | - | - | TGTGCCAGCAGTGAGTCTGAGAGAAACACTGAAGCTTTCTTT | CASSESERNTEAFF
TRBJ1-6 | TRBV9 | once | - | TGTGCCAGCAGCGTAGATAGGGGTTATAATTCCCCCCTCCACTTT | CASSVDRGYNSPLHF
TRBJ2-5 | TRBV9 | - | TRBD1 | TGTGCCAGCAGCGTAGGAGGGGGCGAGACCCAGTACTTC | CASSVGGGETQYF
TRBJ2-7 | TRBV5-6 | - | - | TGTGCCAGCAGCCTGGATATTGGCAGGGCGTACGAGCAGTACTTC | CASSLDIGRAYEQYF
TRBJ1-2 | TRBV11-2 | - | TRBD1 | TGTGCCAGCAGCTTAGTTCCGACAGGGGGGTATTGTGACTATGGCTACACCTTC | CASSLVPTGGYCDYGYTF
TRBJ1-4 | TRBV13 | - | - | TGTGCCAGCAGCTTAGGTCCGAATACCGGGAGGGGAGATACAGCTGAAAAACTGTTTTTT | CASSLGPNTGRGDTAEKLFF
TRBJ2-7 | TRBV6-5 | - | - | TGTGCCAGCAGTTCGACAGGTTACGCCTACGAGCAGTACTTC | CASSSTGYAYEQYF
TRBJ1-1 | TRBV7-9 | - | TRBD1 | TGTGCCAGCAGCTCGACGACAGGGGTGAACACTGAAGCTTTCTTT | CASSSTTGVNTEAFF
TRBJ1-2 | TRBV10-3 | - | TRBD1 | TGTGCCATCCCAGGGGGGTCCTATGGCTACACCTTC | CAIPGGSYGYTF
TRBJ1-5 | TRBV2 | - | - | TGTGCCAGCACCCGGGGTCCGAGGGTGAATCAGCCCCAGCATTTT | CASTRGPRVNQPQHF
TRBJ1-5 | TRBV27 | - | TRBD1 | TGTGCCAGCAGTCAAACAAGACCCCCCGCACAGGGGATAAGGCAGCCCCAGCATTTT | CASSQTRPPAQGIRQPQHF
TRBJ2-1 | TRBV13 | - | - | TGTGCCAGCAGCTTAGTTCGAAGGTCGGCGGACTACTACAATGAGCAGTTCTTC | CASSLVRRSADYYNEQFF
TRBJ1-1 | TRBV18 | - | - | TGTGCCAGCTCACCGAGTCCGGGGGACCGAACCAAAAACACTGAAGCTTTCTTT | CASSPSPGDRTKNTEAFF
TRBJ1-2 | TRBV28 | - | - | TGTGCCAGCATGCTGGGGGAGGCCTATGGCTACACCTTC | CASMLGEAYGYTF
TRBJ2-7 | TRBV5-1 | - | - | TGCGCCAGCAGCTTTGGGCTTACCTACGAGCAGTACTTC | CASSFGLTYEQYF
TRBJ1-1 | TRBV2 | - | - | TGTGAGCGGGGGTGGACTGAAGCTTTCTTT | CERGWTEAFF
TRBJ2-5 | TRBV6-5 | - | - | TGTGCCAGCAGTCGACAGGTAGAGACCGACGTACAGTACTTC | CASSRQVETDVQYF
TRBJ1-2 | TRBV12-5 | few | - | TGTGCTAGTGGTTTCATCGGGGAGGCGGACTATGGCTACACCTTC | CASGFIGEADYGYTF
TRBJ1-6 | TRBV27 | - | TRBD1 | TGTGCCAGCAGTTTATGGTCCGGGACAGGGGTAATAGTGTATAATTCACCCCTCCACTTT | CASSLWSGTGVIVYNSPLHF
TRBJ1-5 | TRBV6-6 | - | TRBD1 | TGTGCCAGCAGTTTCGGACAGGGGGACAATCAGCCCCAGCATTTT | CASSFGQGDNQPQHF
TRBJ2-7 | TRBV6-5 | - | TRBD1 | TGTGCCAGCAGTTACACTTCGGGACAGGCCCCCTACGAGCAGTACTTC | CASSYTSGQAPYEQYF
TRBJ2-5 | TRBV4-2 | - | - | TGTGCCAGCAGCACAGAAGGGGCGCGTTATGGAGATCCTTGGGAGACCCAGTACTTC | CASSTEGARYGDPWETQYF
TRBJ1-1 | TRBV14 | - | - | TGTGCCAGCAGCCAAGACGGACGGCGAAGGGGGTGGGTTAACACTGAAGCTTTCTTT | CASSQDGRRRGWVNTEAFF
TRBJ1-6 | TRBV27 | few | - | TGTGCCTCCTCGAGCAGGGGCGATTCACCCCTCCACTTT | CASSSRGDSPLHF
TRBJ1-2 | TRBV5-4 | - | - | TGTGCCAGCAGCTGCGGGGACTGTAGGAACTATGGCTACACCTTC | CASSCGDCRNYGYTF
TRBJ2-3 | TRBV7-2 | - | TRBD2 | TGTGCCAGCAGCCCAGGTCGCAGCGGGGGGGCTAGCACAGATACGCAGTATTTT | CASSPGRSGGASTDTQYF
TRBJ1-1 | TRBV28 | - | - | TGTGCCAGCAGTTTCGCGGACACTGAAGCTTTCTTT | CASSFADTEAFF
TRBJ2-5 | TRBV6-6 | - | TRBD1 | TGTGCCAGCAGGCAAGGGACAGGGCGCGAGACCCAGTACTTC | CASRQGTGRETQYF
TRBJ2-7 | TRBV7-3 | - | TRBD1 | TGTGCCAGCAGCTTAACAGCGCGTGGGGACAGGCCAAAGGGCTACGAGCAGTACTTC | CASSLTARGDRPKGYEQYF
TRBJ1-2 | TRBV27 | - | - | TGTGCCAGCAGTCTAGCTCGGGAGTCCTATGGCTACACCTTC | CASSLARESYGYTF
TRBJ1-6 | TRBV25-1 | - | - | TGTGCCACCCGGCGGAAAGATTCACCCCTCCACTTT | CATRRKDSPLHF
TRBJ1-1 | TRBV6-1 | - | TRBD1 | TGTGCCACCATCGGACAGGCGGGGGGGAACACTGAAGCTTTCTTT | CATIGQAGGNTEAFF
TRBJ2-1 | TRBV4-3 | - | - | TGCGCCAGCAGCCAAGTACCCCCAGGCTTCAATGAGCAGTTCTTC | CASSQVPPGFNEQFF
TRBJ1-1 | TRBV18 | - | - | TGTGCCAGCTCAGGTCCCTGGGGGGGTATGCGACAGTCAGCTTTCTTT | CASSGPWGGMRQSAFF
TRBJ1-1 | TRBV6-6 | - | TRBD1 | TGTGCCAGCGAGGTTTCCCAGGGGGACACTGAAGCTTTCTTT | CASEVSQGDTEAFF
TRBJ1-4 | TRBV18 | - | TRBD1 | TGTGCCAGCTCACCACCCGGGACAGGGTTAGAAAAACTGTTTTTT | CASSPPGTGLEKLFF
TRBJ1-4 | TRBV5-6 | - | - | TGTGCCAGCAGCTCCCTGCAGGTGAACGGTAATGAAAAACTGTTTTTT | CASSSLQVNGNEKLFF
TRBJ1-2 | TRBV18 | - | TRBD1 | TGTGCCAGCTCATCACCGGGACAGTTATATGGCTACACCTTC | CASSSPGQLYGYTF
TRBJ2-5 | TRBV27 | - | - | TGTGCCAGCAGTTTTTCGACAGGATGGCAAGAGACCCAGTACTTC | CASSFSTGWQETQYF
TRBJ2-7 | TRBV14 | - | TRBD2 | TGTGCCAGCAGCCAAGTAACGACTAGCCGACCGGGGGTCTACGAGCAGTACTTC | CASSQVTTSRPGVYEQYF
TRBJ2-2 | TRBV5-1 | - | - | TGCGCCAGCAGCTTGGCCCCAACCGGGGAGCTGTTTTTT | CASSLAPTGELFF
TRBJ1-2 | TRBV6-1 | - | TRBD1 | TGTGCCAGCAACCCGACAGGGGATGACTATGGCTACACCTTC | CASNPTGDDYGYTF